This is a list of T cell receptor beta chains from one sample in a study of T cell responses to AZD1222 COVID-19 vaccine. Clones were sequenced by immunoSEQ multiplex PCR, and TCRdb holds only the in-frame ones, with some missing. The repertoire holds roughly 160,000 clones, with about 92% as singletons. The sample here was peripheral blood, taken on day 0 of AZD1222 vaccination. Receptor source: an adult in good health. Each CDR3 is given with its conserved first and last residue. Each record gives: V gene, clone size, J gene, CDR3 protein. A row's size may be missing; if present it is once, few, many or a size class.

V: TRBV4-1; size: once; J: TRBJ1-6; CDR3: CASSQVGNSPLHF
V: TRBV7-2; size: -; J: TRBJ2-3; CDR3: CASSLVLSGGAGDTQYF
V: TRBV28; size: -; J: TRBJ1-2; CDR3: CASTPGSSVGYGYTF
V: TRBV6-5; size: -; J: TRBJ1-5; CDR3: CASRPRLDGYQPQHF
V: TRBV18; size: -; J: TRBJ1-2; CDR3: CASSPPGTNYGYTF
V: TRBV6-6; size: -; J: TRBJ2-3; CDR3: CASSQRGGGAVRTDTQYF
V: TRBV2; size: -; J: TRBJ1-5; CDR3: CASRPAGAYNQPQHF
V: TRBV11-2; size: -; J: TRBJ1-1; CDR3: CASSFRTGDTEAFF
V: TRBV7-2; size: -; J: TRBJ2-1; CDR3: CASSFSEPGEQFF
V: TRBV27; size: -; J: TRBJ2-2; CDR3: CASSMNTGELFF
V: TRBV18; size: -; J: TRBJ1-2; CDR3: CASSQTVGQHQNYGYTF
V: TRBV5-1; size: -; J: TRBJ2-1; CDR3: CASSAALNSYNEQFF
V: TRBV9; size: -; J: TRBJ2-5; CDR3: CASSPWGTRGDGTQYF
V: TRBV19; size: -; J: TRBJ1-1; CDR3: CASLQRVPGTEAFF
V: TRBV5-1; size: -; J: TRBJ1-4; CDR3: CASSFEGFSNEKLFF
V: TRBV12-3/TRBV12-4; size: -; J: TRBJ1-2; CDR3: CASSLGIPAGYTF
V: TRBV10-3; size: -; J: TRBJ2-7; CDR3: CAISGDRWLLNF
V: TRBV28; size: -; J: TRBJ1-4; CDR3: CASSYPGRGRGEKLFF
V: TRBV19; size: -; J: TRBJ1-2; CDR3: CASSIVAGNGYTF
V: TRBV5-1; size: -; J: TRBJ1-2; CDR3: CASRDSYWDQHGYTF
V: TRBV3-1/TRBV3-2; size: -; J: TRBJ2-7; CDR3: CASSQEWGFEQYF
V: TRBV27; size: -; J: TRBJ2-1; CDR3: CASSSRGNEQFF
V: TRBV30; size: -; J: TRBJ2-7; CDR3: CAWRGAGQGSEQYF
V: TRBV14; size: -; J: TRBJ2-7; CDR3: CASSQERVRPGLEQYF
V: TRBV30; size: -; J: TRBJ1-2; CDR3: CAWSTMGRAGGYTF
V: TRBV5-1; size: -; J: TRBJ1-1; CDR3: CASSLDPRNTEAFF
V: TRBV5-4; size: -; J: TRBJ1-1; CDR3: CATLYRGGADTEAFF
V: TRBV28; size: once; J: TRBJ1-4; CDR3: CASSGTANEKLFF
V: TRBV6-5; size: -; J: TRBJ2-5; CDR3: CASSYPDGAGETQYF
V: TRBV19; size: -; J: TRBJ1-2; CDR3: CASSIRLAGIYGYTF
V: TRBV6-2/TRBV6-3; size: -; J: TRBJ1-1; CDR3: CASSYSNPGYTEAFF
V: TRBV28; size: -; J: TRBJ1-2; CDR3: CASSLGHFHTF
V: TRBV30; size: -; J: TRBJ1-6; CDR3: CAWSVLQGDSPLHF
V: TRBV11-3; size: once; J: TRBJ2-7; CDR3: CASSLERGIAYEQYF
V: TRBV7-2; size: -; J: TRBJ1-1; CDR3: CASSSQGNTEAFF
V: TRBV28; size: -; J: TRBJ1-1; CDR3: CAIGTAVETEAFF
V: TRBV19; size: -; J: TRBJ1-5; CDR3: CASKYTGVTQPQHF
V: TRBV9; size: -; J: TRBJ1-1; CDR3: CASSVGTYTEAFF
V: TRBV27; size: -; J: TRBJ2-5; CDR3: CASSSTTGSVETQYF
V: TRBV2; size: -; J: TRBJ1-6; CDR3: CAAETGSNSPLHF
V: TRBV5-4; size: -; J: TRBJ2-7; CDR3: CASSLDPLYEQYF
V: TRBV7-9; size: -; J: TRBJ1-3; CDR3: CASSSTGTNPGNTIYF
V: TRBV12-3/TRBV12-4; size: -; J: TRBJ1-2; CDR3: CASSLAGNGYTF
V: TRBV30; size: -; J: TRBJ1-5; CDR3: CAWSVSGSVQPQHF
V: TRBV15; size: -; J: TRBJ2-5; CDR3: CATSRKPPGRSWASGGETQYF
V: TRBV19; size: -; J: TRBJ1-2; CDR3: CASTRAEGAGYTF